This T cell receptor (beta chain) is drawn from a study of vaccination and CD4 T cells after COVID-19. Study information: Collection of post-COVID samples occurred a median roughly 92 days after diagnosis, spanning a range of 35 to 161. Timing of post-vaccine sample collection was a median approximately 70 days after dose two, with a range of 14 to 241.

As regards this clonotype: Its target is unknown.

Indicated treatment: approximately 10-day PBMC culture with coronavirus spike peptide pools or control peptides (ViraFEST assay). The study sequenced cultured CD4+ T cell DNA using the Oncomine TCR Beta short-read assay. MiXCR, run by TCRdb on the PCR reads, gives a single entry per CDR3 protein. The table shows some 15,000 distinct CDR3 sequences, with approximately 45% occurring only once. The junction had 8 bases not matched to a gene; V was cut back by 0 bases and J by 5 bases. The CDR3 is made up of 16 amino acids. Germline CDR1 DFQATT, CDR2 SNEGSKA (reference sequence). The sequence came from a human donor with COVID-19. The chain links TRBV20-1 to TRBJ2-5; 11 nucleotides match TRBD1. Sequencing used cultured CD4+ T cells from blood. CDR3 loop: CSARDTGQGAAETQYF. CDR3 nucleotides: TGCAGTGCTAGAGATACCGGACAGGGGGCCGCGGAGACCCAGTACTTC.